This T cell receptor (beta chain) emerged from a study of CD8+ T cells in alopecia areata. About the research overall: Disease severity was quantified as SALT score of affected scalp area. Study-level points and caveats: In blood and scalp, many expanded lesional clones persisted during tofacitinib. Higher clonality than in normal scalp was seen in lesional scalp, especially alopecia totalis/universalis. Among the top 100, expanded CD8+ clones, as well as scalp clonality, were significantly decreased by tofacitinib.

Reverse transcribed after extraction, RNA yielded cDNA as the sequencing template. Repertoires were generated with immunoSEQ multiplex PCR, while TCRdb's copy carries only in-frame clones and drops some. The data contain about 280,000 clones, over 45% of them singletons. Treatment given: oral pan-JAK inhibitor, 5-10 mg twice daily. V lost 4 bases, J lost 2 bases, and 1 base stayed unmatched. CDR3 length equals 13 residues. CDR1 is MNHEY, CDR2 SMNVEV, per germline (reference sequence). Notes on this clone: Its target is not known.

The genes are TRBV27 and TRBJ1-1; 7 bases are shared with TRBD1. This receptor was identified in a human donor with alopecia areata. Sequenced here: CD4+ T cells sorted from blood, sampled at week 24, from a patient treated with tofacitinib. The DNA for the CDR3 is TGTGCCAGCAGTTGGGACAGAAACACTGAAGCTTTCTTT. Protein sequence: CASSWDRNTEAFF.